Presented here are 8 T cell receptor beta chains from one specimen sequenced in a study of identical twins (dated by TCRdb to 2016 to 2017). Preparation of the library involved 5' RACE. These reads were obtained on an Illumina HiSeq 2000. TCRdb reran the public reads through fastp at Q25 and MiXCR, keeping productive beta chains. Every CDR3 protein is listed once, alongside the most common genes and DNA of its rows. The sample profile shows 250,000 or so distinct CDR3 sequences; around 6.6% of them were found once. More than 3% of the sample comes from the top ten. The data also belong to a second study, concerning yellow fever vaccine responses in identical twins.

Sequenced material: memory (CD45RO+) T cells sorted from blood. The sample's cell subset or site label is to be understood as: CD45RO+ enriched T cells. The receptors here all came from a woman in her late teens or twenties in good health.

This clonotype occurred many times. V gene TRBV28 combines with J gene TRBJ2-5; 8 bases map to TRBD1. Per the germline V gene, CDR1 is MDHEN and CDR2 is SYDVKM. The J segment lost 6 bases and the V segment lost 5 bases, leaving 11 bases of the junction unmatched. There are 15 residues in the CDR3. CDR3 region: CASSGGGQGVKTQYF. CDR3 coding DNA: TGTGCCAGCAGTGGAGGAGGACAGGGCGTGAAGACCCAGTACTTC.

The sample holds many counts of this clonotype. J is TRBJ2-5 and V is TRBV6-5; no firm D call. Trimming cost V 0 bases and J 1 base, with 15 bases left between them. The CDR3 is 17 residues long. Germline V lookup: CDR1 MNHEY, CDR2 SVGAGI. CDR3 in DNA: TGTGCCAGCAGTTACTCGATCGGCCCCAGGTCCCAAGAGACCCAGTACTTC. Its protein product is CASSYSIGPRSQETQYF.

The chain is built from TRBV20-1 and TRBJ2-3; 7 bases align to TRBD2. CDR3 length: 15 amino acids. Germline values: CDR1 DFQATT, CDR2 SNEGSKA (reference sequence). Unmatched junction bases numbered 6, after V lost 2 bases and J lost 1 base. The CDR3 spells CSARNLAVGTDTQYF. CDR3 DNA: TGCAGTGCTAGAAACCTAGCGGTAGGCACAGATACGCAGTATTTT.

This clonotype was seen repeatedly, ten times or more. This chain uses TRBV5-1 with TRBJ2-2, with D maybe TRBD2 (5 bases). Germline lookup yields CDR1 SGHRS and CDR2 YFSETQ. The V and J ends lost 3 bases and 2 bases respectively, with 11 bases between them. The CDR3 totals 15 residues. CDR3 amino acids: CASSSLTTNTGELFF. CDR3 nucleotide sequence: TGCGCCAGCAGCTCCCTGACTACAAACACCGGGGAGCTGTTTTTT.

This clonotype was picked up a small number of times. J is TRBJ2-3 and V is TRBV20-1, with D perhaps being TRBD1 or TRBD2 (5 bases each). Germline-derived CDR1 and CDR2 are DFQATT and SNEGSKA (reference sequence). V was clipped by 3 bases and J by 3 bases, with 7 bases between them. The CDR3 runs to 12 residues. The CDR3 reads CSASGTTDTQYF. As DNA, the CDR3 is TGCAGTGCTAGCGGGACGACAGATACGCAGTATTTT.

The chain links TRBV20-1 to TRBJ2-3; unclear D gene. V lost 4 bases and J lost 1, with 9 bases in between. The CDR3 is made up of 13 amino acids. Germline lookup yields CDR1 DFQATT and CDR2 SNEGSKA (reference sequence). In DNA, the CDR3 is TGCAGTGCTATTGACTCCCGCACAGATACGCAGTATTTT. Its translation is CSAIDSRTDTQYF.

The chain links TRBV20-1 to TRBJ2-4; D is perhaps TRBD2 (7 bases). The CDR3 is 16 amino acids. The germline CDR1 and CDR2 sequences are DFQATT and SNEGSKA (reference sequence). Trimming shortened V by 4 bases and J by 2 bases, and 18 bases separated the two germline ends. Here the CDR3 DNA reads TGCAGTGCTACCGAGGGGGGGAGGCGGACCAAAAACATTCAGTACTTC. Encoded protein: CSATEGGRRTKNIQYF.

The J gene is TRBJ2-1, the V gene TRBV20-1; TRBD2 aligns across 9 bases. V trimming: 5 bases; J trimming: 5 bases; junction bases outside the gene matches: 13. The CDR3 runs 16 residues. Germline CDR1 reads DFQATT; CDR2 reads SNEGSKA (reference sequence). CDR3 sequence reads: CSAHKTSGYRNNEQFF. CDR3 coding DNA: TGCAGTGCTCATAAGACTAGCGGTTATCGTAACAATGAGCAGTTCTTC.